This T cell receptor beta chain was documented in a study of blood T cell repertoires in COVID-19. The CDR3 sequence is 12 residues long. Trimming removed 6 bases from V and 2 bases from J, with 7 bases in between. The germline CDR1 and CDR2 sequences are MDHEN and SYDVKM. This table comes from immunoSEQ multiplex PCR, and its TCRdb copy is limited to in-frame clones, with some not included. The sample carries 200,000 or so clones, around 83% recorded once. What was sequenced was peripheral blood. The chain joins TRBV28 to TRBJ1-2; no clear D gene. The sequence derives from a middle-aged woman with acute or convalescent COVID-19. CDR3 region: CASSPPNYGYTF. In nucleotides, the CDR3 is TGTGCCAGCAGCCCCCCGAACTATGGCTACACCTTC.